What follows is one T cell receptor beta chain and its context. Antigen: not known. One entry per CDR3 protein, without DNA, is what TCRdb gives after re-calling the 5' RACE reads. Here the sample table reports some 340,000 distinct CDR3 sequences. The CDR3 contains 15 residues. Germline V lookup: CDR1 SNHLY, CDR2 FYNNEI. The data stem from a study of T cells expressing NK-cell markers. Study results and limitations: The same clonotypes also predominated in the CD3+CD56-NKG2C+ fraction of a handful of donors.

Sequenced sample: blood T cells: a sorted CD56 or NKG2C T cell subset, CD4+ or CD8+ T cells, or bulk PBMC T cells (not recorded which). The rearrangement joins TRBV2 to TRBJ1-5; TCRdb reports TRBD1, a call that lacks DNA to check it against. The clonotype was recovered from a man aged 18-75 years in good health. CDR3 sequence reads: CASNERGMGNQPQHF.